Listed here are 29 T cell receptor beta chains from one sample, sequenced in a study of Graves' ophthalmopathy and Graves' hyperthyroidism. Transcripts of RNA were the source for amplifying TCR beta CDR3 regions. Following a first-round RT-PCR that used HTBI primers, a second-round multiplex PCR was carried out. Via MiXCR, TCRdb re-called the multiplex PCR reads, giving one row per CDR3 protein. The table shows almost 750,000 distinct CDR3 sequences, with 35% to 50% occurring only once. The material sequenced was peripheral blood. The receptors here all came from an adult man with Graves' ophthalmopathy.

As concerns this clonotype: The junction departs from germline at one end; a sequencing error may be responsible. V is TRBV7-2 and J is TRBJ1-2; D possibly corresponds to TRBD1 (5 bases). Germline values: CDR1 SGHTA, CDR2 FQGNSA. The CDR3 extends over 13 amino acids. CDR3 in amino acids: CAGSLGQGSGYTF. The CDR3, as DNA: TGTGCCGGCAGCTTAGGGCAGGGCTCTGGCTACACCTTC.

The CDR3 nucleotides are TGTGCCAGCAGCTTAAAGGGGGGCAAGGATGAAAAACTGTTTTTT. It encodes CASSLKGGKDEKLFF. The chain employs TRBV7-6 and TRBJ1-4; D is perhaps TRBD1 (6 bases). V lost 2 bases and J lost 6, with 13 bases in between. The CDR3 consists of 15 residues. Germline CDR1 is SGHVS and CDR2 is FNYEAQ. Based on the CDR3 plus reference TRBV7-6 and TRBJ1-4, the full variable domain is GAGVSQSPRYKVTKRGQDVALRCDPISGHVSLYWYRQALGQGPEFLTYFNYEAQQDKSGLPNDRFSAERPEGSISTLTIQRTEQRDSAMYRCASSLKGGKDEKLFFGSGTQLSVL.

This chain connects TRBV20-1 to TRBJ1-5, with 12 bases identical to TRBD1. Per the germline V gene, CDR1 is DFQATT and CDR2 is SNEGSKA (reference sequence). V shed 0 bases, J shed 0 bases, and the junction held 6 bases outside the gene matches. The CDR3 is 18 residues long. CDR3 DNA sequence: TGCAGTGCTAGAGACCAGGGACAGGGGGCGAGTAGCAATCAGCCCCAGCATTTT. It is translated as CSARDQGQGASSNQPQHF.

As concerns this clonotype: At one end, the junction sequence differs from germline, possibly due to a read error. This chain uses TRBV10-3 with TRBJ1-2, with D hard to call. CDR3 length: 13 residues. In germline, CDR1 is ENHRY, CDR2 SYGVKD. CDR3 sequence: CASSLNDGYGHTF. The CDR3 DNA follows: TGTGCCAGCTCCTTGAACGACGGCTATGGCCACACCTTC.

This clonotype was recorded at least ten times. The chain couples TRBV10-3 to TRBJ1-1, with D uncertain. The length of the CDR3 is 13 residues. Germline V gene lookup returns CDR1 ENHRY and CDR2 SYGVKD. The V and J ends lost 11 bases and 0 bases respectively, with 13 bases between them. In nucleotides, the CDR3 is TGTGCCGTCCGCGGGCAGGTGAACACTGAAGCTTTCTTT. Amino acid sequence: CAVRGQVNTEAFF.

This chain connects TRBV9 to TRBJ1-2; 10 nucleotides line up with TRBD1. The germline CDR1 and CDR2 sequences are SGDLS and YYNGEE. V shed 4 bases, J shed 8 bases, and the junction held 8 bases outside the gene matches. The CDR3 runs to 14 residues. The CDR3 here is CASSLVGTGEGYTF. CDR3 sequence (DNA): TGTGCCAGCAGCTTGGTCGGGACAGGGGAAGGCTACACCTTC.

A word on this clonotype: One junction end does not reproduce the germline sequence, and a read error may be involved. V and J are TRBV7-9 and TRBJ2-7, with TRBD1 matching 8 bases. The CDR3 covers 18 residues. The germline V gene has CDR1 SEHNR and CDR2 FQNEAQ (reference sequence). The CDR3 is CASSLPGILRDRIDEQYF. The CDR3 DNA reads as TGTGCTAGCAGCTTACCAGGCATCCTCCGGGACAGGATTGACGAGCAGTACTTC.

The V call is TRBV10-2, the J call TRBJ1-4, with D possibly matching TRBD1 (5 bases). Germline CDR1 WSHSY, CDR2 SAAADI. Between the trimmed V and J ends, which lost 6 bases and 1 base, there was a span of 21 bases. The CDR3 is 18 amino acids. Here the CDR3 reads CASRDPKKPTVTNEKLFF. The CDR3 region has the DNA TGCGCCAGCAGGGACCCAAAAAAACCGACAGTAACTAATGAAAAACTGTTTTTT.

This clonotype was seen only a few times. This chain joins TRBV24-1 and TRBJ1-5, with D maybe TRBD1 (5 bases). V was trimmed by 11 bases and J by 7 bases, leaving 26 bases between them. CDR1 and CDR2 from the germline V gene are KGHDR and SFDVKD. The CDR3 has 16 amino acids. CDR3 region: CASGAMGGRGRQPQHF. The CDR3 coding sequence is TGTGCCAGCGGGGCAATGGGGGGACGGGGAAGGCAGCCCCAGCATTTT.

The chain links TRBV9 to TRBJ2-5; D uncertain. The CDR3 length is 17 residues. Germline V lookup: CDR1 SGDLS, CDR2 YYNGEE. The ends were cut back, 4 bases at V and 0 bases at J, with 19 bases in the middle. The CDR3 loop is CASSQDRVAEYQETQYF. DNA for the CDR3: TGTGCCAGCAGCCAAGATCGGGTAGCAGAGTACCAAGAGACCCAGTACTTC.

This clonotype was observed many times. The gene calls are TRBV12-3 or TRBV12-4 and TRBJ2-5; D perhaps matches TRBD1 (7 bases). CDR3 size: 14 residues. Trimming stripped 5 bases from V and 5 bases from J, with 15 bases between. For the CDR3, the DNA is TGTGCCAGCAGTCTCGGAGGGGGCGGGGAGACCCAGTACTTC. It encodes CASSLGGGGETQYF.

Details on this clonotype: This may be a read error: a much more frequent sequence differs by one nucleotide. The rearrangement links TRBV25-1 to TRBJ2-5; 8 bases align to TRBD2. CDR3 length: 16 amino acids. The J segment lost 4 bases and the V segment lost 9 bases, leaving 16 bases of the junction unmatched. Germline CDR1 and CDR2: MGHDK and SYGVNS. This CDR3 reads CASRSPGGPSGETQYF. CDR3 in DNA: TGTGCCAGTAGGTCTCCGGGAGGGCCATCGGGAGAGACCCAGTACTTC.

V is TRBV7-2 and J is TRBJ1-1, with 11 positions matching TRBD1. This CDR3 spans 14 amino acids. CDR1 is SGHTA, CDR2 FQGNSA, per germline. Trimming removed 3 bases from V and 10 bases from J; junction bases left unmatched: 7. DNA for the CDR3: TGTGCCAGCAGCTTGGGGGGACAGGGGGATTCAGCTTTCTTT. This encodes CASSLGGQGDSAFF.

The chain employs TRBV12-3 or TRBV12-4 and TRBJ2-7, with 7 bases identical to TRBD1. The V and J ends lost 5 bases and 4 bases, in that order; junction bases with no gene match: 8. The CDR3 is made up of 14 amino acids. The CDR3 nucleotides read TGTGCCAGCAGTCCCGGGACAGAAATATACGAGCAGTACTTC. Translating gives CASSPGTEIYEQYF.

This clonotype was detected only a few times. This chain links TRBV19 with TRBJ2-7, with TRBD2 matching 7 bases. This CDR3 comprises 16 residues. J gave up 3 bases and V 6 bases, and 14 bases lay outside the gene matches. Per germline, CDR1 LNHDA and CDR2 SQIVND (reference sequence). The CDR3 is CASRTTRASGNYEQYF. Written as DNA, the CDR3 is TGTGCCAGTAGGACCACCAGGGCTAGCGGTAACTACGAGCAGTACTTC.

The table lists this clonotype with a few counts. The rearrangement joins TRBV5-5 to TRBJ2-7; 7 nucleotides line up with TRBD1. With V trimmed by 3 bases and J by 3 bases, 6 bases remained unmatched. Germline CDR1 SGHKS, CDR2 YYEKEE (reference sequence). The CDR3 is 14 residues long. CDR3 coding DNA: TGTGCCAGCAGCTATACAGGGGATCTCTACGAGCAGTACTTC. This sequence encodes CASSYTGDLYEQYF.

The CDR3 loop reads CASTNHSGANVLTF. As DNA, the CDR3 is TGTGCCAGTACAAACCACTCTGGGGCCAACGTCCTGACTTTC. This chain links TRBV19 with TRBJ2-6; no firm D call. V was shortened by 7 bases and J by 0 bases, with 7 bases between the two germline ends. The CDR3 consists of 14 residues. Germline CDR1 LNHDA, CDR2 SQIVND (reference sequence).

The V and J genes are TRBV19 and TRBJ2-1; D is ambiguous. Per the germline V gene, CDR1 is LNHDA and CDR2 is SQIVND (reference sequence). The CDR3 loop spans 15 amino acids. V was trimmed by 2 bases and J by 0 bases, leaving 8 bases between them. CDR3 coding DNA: TGTGCCAGTAGTATACCCGGATTCTCCTACAATGAGCAGTTCTTC. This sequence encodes CASSIPGFSYNEQFF.

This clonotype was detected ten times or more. The CDR3 DNA is TGTGCCATCTCGCCGGGACTAGCGAAGGAGACCCAGTACTTC. This encodes CAISPGLAKETQYF. The chain combines TRBV10-3 with TRBJ2-5, with TRBD2 matching 10 bases. With V trimmed by 8 bases and J by 5 bases, 8 bases remained unmatched. The CDR3 spans 14 residues. Per the germline V gene, CDR1 is ENHRY and CDR2 is SYGVKD.

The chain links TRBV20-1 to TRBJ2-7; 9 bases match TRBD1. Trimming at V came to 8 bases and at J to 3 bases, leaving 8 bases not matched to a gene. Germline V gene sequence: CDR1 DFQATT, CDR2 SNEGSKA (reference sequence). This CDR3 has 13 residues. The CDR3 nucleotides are TGCAGTTTTTCCGGGACAGGGAACTACGAGCAGTACTTC. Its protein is CSFSGTGNYEQYF.

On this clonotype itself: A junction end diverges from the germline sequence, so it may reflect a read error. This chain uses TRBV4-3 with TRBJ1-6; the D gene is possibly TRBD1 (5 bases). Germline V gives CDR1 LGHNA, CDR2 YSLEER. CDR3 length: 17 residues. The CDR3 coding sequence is TGCGCCAGCAGACAAGGAAGCGGGGGTTCCTATAATTCACCCATCCACTTT. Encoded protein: CASRQGSGGSYNSPIHF.

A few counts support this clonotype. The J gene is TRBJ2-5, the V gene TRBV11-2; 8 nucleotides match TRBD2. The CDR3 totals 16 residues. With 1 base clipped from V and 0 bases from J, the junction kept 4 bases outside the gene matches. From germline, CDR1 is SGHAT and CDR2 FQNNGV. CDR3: CASSLGRGAYQETQYF. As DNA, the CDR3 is TGTGCCAGCAGCTTAGGGCGGGGGGCGTACCAAGAGACCCAGTACTTC.

CDR3 in amino acids: CASSRIGSVYEQYF. The CDR3 nucleotides read TGTGCCAGCAGTAGGATCGGAAGCGTATACGAGCAGTACTTC. The chain links TRBV25-1 to TRBJ2-7; D gene unclear. The germline CDR1 and CDR2 sequences are MGHDK and SYGVNS. V gave up 5 bases and J gave up 4 bases, with 15 bases separating them. The CDR3 contains 14 residues.

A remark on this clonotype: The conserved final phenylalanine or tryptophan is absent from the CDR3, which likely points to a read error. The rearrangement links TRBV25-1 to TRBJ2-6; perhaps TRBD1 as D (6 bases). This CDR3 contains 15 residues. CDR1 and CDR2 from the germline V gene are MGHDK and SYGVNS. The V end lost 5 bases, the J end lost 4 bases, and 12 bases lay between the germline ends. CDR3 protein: CASSTGFSGANVLTS. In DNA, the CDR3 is TGTGCCAGCAGTACAGGGTTTTCCGGGGCCAACGTCCTGACTTCC.

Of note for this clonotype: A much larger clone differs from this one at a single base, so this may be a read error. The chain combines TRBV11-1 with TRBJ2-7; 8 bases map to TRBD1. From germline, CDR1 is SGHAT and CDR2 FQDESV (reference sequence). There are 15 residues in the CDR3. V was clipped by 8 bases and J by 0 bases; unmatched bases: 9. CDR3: CASRPRTGSSYEQYF. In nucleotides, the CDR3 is TGTGCCAGCCGCCCTAGGACAGGGAGCTCCTACGAGCAGTACTTC. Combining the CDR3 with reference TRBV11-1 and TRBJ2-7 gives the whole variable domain EAEVAQSPRYKITEKSQAVAFWCDPISGHATLYWYRQILGQGPELLVQFQDESVVDDSQLPKDRFSAERLKGVDSTLKIQPAELGDSAMYLCASRPRTGSSYEQYFGPGTRLTVT.

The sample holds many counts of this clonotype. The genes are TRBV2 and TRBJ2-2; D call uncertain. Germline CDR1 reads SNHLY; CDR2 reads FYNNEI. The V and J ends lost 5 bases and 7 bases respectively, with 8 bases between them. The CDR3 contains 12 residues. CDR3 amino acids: CASSFRNGELFF. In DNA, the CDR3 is TGTGCCAGCAGTTTTAGGAACGGGGAGCTGTTTTTT.

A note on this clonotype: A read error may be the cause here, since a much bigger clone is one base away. CDR3 DNA sequence: TGTGCCAGCAGTGAAATGGGACAGGGTCAAGAGACCCCGTACTTC. It is translated as CASSEMGQGQETPYF. This sequence joins TRBV2 and TRBJ2-5; 9 bases line up with TRBD1. The CDR3 totals 15 residues. Germline values: CDR1 SNHLY, CDR2 FYNNEI.

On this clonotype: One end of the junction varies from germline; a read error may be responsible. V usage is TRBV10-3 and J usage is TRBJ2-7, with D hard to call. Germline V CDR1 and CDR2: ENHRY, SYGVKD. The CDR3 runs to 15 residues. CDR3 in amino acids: CAISSDGQRIYEQHF. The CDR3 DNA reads TGTGCCATCAGTAGTGACGGGCAACGAATCTACGAGCAGCACTTC.

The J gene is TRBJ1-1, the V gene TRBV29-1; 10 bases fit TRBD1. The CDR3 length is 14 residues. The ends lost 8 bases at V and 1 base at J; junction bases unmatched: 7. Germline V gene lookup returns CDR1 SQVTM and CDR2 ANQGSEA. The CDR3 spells CSPGQGFGNTEAFF. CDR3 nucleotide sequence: TGCAGCCCGGGACAGGGGTTCGGGAACACTGAAGCTTTCTTT.